Listed below are T cell receptor beta chains from one sample, sequenced in a study of shared clonotypes between healthy human individuals. Measured with immunoSEQ multiplex PCR; TCRdb has only the in-frame clones, and not every one. The sample records approximately 530,000 clones, 90% to 97% being singletons. Sequenced sample: naive CD4+ T cells sorted from blood. The receptors come from a woman in her 30s in good health. CDR3s include the opening cysteine and the closing phenylalanine or tryptophan. The order of the fields is D gene, V gene, clone size, J gene, CDR3 length, CDR3 protein, CDR3 DNA. D genes are given only for firm matches. Clone size appears in some rows only: once, few, many, or a class for an expanded clone.

D: .; V: TRBV7-2; size: once; J: TRBJ1-4; length: 14; CDR3: CASSLGGKSEKLFF; DNA: TGTGCCAGCAGTCTGGGGGGGAAAAGTGAAAAACTGTTTTTT
D: .; V: TRBV2; size: .; J: TRBJ1-1; length: 18; CDR3: CASSELTPAGTQNTEAFF; DNA: TGTGCCAGCAGTGAACTAACTCCAGCCGGGACACAGAACACTGAAGCTTTCTTT
D: .; V: TRBV28; size: few; J: TRBJ1-2; length: 14; CDR3: CASSLDARSYGYTF; DNA: TGTGCCAGCAGTTTGGACGCAAGAAGCTATGGCTACACCTTC
D: TRBD2; V: TRBV7-2; size: .; J: TRBJ2-7; length: 15; CDR3: CASSETSGVYVEQYF; DNA: TGTGCCAGCAGCGAAACTAGCGGGGTGTACGTGGAGCAGTACTTC
D: .; V: TRBV7-3; size: .; J: TRBJ2-5; length: 16; CDR3: CASSLSGTGPWETQYF; DNA: TGTGCCAGCAGCTTAAGTGGAACAGGGCCGTGGGAGACCCAGTACTTC
D: TRBD1; V: TRBV5-1; size: .; J: TRBJ1-1; length: 14; CDR3: CASSGGQANTEAFF; DNA: TGCGCCAGCAGCGGCGGACAGGCGAACACTGAAGCTTTCTTT
D: .; V: TRBV28; size: .; J: TRBJ2-3; length: 13; CDR3: CASSLPGPNTQYF; DNA: TGTGCCAGCAGTTTGCCAGGGCCAAATACGCAGTATTTT
D: .; V: TRBV19; size: .; J: TRBJ1-2; length: 14; CDR3: CASSIDGRNQGYTF; DNA: TGTGCCAGTAGTATAGACGGGCGGAACCAAGGCTACACCTTC
D: TRBD2; V: TRBV5-4; size: .; J: TRBJ2-2; length: 16; CDR3: CASSLVTGGRSGELFF; DNA: TGTGCCAGCAGCTTGGTGACGGGGGGAAGGTCCGGGGAGCTGTTTTTT
D: .; V: TRBV2; size: .; J: TRBJ1-5; length: 15; CDR3: CASTRERGGNQPQHF; DNA: TGTGCCAGCACCCGAGAGAGGGGAGGCAATCAGCCCCAGCATTTT
D: TRBD2; V: TRBV10-3; size: .; J: TRBJ2-7; length: 17; CDR3: CAIGSRREAPIESEQYF; DNA: TGTGCCATCGGATCGAGGCGGGAGGCCCCCATTGAGTCCGAGCAGTACTTC
D: .; V: TRBV28; size: .; J: TRBJ2-7; length: 16; CDR3: CASSLRGVGRDYEQYF; DNA: TGTGCCAGCAGTTTACGAGGCGTGGGGCGGGATTACGAGCAGTACTTC
D: TRBD2; V: TRBV6-1; size: .; J: TRBJ2-7; length: 14; CDR3: CATRSGTSVYEQYF; DNA: TGTGCCACCCGGTCCGGGACTAGCGTCTACGAGCAGTACTTC
D: .; V: TRBV28; size: .; J: TRBJ1-4; length: 15; CDR3: CASSARPATNEKLFF; DNA: TGTGCCAGCAGTGCTAGACCGGCAACTAATGAAAAACTGTTTTTT
D: .; V: TRBV19; size: .; J: TRBJ2-2; length: 15; CDR3: CASNPGGHDTGELFF; DNA: TGTGCCAGTAATCCAGGGGGGCATGACACCGGGGAGCTGTTTTTT
D: TRBD2; V: TRBV5-4; size: .; J: TRBJ2-1; length: 17; CDR3: CASSLATAGGPHNEQFF; DNA: TGTGCCAGCAGCCTCGCGACAGCGGGAGGGCCGCACAATGAGCAGTTCTTC
D: .; V: TRBV2; size: .; J: TRBJ2-5; length: 13; CDR3: CASIKDIQETQYF; DNA: TGTGCCAGCATAAAGGACATCCAAGAGACCCAGTACTTC
D: TRBD1; V: TRBV15; size: .; J: TRBJ1-5; length: 14; CDR3: CATSRGRQGQPQHF; DNA: TGTGCCACCAGCAGAGGGAGACAGGGTCAGCCCCAGCATTTT
D: .; V: TRBV28; size: .; J: TRBJ2-3; length: 13; CDR3: CATGGVLTDTQYF; DNA: TGTGCCACAGGCGGGGTTCTCACAGATACGCAGTATTTT
D: .; V: TRBV19; size: .; J: TRBJ2-5; length: 13; CDR3: CASSIGRQETQYF; DNA: TGTGCCAGTAGTATAGGCAGACAAGAGACCCAGTACTTC
D: .; V: TRBV4-1; size: .; J: TRBJ2-4; length: 14; CDR3: CASSQPRAKNIQYF; DNA: TGCGCCAGCAGCCAGCCGCGGGCCAAAAACATTCAGTACTTC
D: TRBD1; V: TRBV2; size: .; J: TRBJ2-3; length: 13; CDR3: CASRDRSGDTQYF; DNA: TGTGCCAGCAGGGACAGGTCCGGGGATACGCAGTATTTT
D: .; V: TRBV10-3; size: .; J: TRBJ2-1; length: 12; CDR3: CAISERGDEQFF; DNA: TGTGCCATCAGTGAGCGTGGGGATGAGCAGTTCTTC
D: .; V: TRBV2; size: .; J: TRBJ1-1; length: 12; CDR3: CASVDMNTEAFF; DNA: TGTGCCAGCGTAGATATGAACACTGAAGCTTTCTTT
D: .; V: TRBV28; size: .; J: TRBJ1-2; length: 13; CDR3: CASRDPGAGGYTF; DNA: TGTGCCAGCCGCGACCCGGGGGCGGGAGGCTACACCTTC
D: .; V: TRBV7-9; size: .; J: TRBJ2-7; length: 16; CDR3: CASSLDTGSRAYEQYF; DNA: TGTGCCAGCAGCTTAGATACAGGGAGCCGGGCATACGAGCAGTACTTC
D: .; V: TRBV28; size: .; J: TRBJ1-4; length: 15; CDR3: CASKQPGGPDEKLFF; DNA: TGTGCCAGTAAGCAACCGGGAGGGCCCGATGAAAAACTGTTTTTT
D: TRBD2; V: TRBV11-2; size: .; J: TRBJ2-7; length: 16; CDR3: CASSSGTSPNNYEQYF; DNA: TGTGCCAGCAGCTCTGGGACTAGCCCAAATAACTACGAGCAGTACTTC
D: .; V: TRBV10-3; size: .; J: TRBJ2-7; length: 15; CDR3: CAISEGGPLIYEQYF; DNA: TGTGCCATCAGTGAAGGCGGGCCCCTCATCTACGAGCAGTACTTC
D: TRBD1; V: TRBV5-8; size: .; J: TRBJ2-7; length: 13; CDR3: CASSGTGGYEQYF; DNA: TGTGCCAGCTCGGGGACAGGGGGCTACGAGCAGTACTTC
D: TRBD1; V: TRBV5-1; size: once; J: TRBJ1-1; length: 13; CDR3: CASSRTGDTEAFF; DNA: TGCGCCAGCAGCAGGACAGGGGATACTGAAGCTTTCTTT
D: .; V: TRBV28; size: .; J: TRBJ1-2; length: 12; CDR3: CASSPWGDGYTF; DNA: TGTGCCAGCAGTCCCTGGGGGGATGGCTACACCTTC
D: .; V: TRBV5-1; size: .; J: TRBJ2-3; length: 14; CDR3: CASSLSHSTDTQYF; DNA: TGCGCCAGCAGCTTGTCGCATAGCACAGATACGCAGTATTTT
D: .; V: TRBV5-1; size: .; J: TRBJ2-5; length: 18; CDR3: CASSLAPAGGLRQETQYF; DNA: TGCGCCAGCAGCTTGGCTCCCGCCGGGGGGCTTCGGCAAGAGACCCAGTACTTC
D: .; V: TRBV2; size: .; J: TRBJ2-5; length: 13; CDR3: CASRKTDPGTQYF; DNA: TGTGCCAGCAGAAAGACAGACCCTGGGACCCAGTACTTC
D: .; V: TRBV5-5; size: .; J: TRBJ2-3; length: 14; CDR3: CASSSGPTTDTQYF; DNA: TGTGCCAGCAGCTCGGGACCAACCACAGATACGCAGTATTTT
D: .; V: TRBV2; size: .; J: TRBJ1-5; length: 13; CDR3: CASSGQQNQPQHF; DNA: TGTGCCAGCAGTGGACAGCAAAATCAGCCCCAGCATTTT
D: .; V: TRBV5-8; size: .; J: TRBJ1-1; length: 16; CDR3: CASSLGTGSGNTEAFF; DNA: TGTGCCAGCAGCTTGGGTACAGGGAGTGGGAACACTGAAGCTTTCTTT
D: TRBD1; V: TRBV9; size: .; J: TRBJ1-2; length: 14; CDR3: CASSGAQTGGGYTF; DNA: TGTGCCAGCAGCGGCGCGCAAACAGGGGGCGGCTACACCTTC
D: TRBD1; V: TRBV18; size: .; J: TRBJ2-7; length: 16; CDR3: CASSSSSQDRTGEQYF; DNA: TGTGCCAGCTCATCCAGCTCCCAGGACAGGACAGGAGAGCAGTACTTC
D: TRBD1; V: TRBV28; size: .; J: TRBJ2-7; length: 15; CDR3: CASSEGTGGSYEQYF; DNA: TGTGCCAGCAGTGAAGGGACAGGGGGATCCTACGAGCAGTACTTC
D: .; V: TRBV5-1; size: .; J: TRBJ2-7; length: 15; CDR3: CASSRGEWGAYEQYF; DNA: TGCGCCAGCAGCAGGGGGGAGTGGGGCGCCTACGAGCAGTACTTC